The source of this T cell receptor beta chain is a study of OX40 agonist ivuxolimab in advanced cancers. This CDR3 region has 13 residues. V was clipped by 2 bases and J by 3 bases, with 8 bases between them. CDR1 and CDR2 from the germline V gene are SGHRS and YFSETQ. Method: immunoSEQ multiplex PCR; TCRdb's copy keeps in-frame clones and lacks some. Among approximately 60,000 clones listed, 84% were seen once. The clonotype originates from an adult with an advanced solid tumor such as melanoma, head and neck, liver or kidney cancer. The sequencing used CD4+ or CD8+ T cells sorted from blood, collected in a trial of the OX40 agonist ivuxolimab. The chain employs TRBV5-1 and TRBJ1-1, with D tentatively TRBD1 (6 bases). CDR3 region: CASSLWTDTEAFF. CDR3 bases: TGCGCCAGCAGCTTATGGACAGACACTGAAGCTTTCTTT.